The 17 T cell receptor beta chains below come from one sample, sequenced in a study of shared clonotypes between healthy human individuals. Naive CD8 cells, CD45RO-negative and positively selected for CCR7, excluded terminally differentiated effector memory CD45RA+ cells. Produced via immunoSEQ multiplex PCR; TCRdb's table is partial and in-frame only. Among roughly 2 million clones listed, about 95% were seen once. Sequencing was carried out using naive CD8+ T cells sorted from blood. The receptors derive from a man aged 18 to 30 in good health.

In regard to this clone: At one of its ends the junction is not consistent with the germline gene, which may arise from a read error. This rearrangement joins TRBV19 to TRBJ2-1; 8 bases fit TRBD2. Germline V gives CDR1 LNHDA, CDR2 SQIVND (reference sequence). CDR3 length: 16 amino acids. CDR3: CASSIGSGGPYDEQFF. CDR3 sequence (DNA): TGTGCCAGTAGTATAGGGTCGGGAGGGCCCTACGATGAGCAGTTCTTC.

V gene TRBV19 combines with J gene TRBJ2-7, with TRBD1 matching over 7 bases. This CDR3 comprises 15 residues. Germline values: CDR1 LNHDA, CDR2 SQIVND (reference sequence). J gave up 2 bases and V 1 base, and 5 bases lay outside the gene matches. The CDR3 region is CASSIAGTVTYEQYF. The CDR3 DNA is TGTGCCAGTAGTATAGCGGGGACAGTAACCTACGAGCAGTACTTC.

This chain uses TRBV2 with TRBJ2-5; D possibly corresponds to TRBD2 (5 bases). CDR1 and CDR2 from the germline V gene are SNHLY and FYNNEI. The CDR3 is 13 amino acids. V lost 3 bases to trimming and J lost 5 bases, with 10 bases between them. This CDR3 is CASSDPPGETQYF. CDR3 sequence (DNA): TGTGCCAGCAGTGACCCACCGGGGGAGACCCAGTACTTC.

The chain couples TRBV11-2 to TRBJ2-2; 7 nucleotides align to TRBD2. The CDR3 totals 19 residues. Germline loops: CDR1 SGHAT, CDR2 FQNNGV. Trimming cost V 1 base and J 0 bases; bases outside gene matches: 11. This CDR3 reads CASSLGRGSGLANTGELFF. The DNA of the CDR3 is TGTGCCAGCAGCTTAGGACGAGGTAGCGGGCTCGCGAACACCGGGGAGCTGTTTTTT.

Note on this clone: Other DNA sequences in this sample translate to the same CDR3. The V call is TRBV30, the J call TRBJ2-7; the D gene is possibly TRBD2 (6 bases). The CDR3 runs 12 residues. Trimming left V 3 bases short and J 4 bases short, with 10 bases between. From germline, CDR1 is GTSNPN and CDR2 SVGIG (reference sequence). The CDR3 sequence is CAWSPEGYEQYF. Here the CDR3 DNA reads TGTGCCTGGAGCCCGGAGGGGTACGAGCAGTACTTC.

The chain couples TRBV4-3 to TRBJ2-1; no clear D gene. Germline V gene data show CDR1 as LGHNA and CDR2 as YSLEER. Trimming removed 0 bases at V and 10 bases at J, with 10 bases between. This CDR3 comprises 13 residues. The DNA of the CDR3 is TGCGCCAGCAGCCAAGATTTGGGAAGGGAGCAGTTCTTC. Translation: CASSQDLGREQFF.

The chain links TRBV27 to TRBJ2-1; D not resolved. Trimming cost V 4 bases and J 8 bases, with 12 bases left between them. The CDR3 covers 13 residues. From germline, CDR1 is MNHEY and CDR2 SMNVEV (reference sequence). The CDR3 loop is CASSSIDWDEQFF. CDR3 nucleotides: TGTGCCAGCAGTTCCATAGACTGGGATGAGCAGTTCTTC.

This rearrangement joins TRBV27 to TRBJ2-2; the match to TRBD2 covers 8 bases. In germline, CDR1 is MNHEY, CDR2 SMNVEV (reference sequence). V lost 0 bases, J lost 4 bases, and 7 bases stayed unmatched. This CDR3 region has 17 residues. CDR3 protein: CASSLSAGGPPTGELFF. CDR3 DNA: TGTGCCAGCAGTTTATCCGCGGGGGGCCCGCCCACCGGGGAGCTGTTTTTT.

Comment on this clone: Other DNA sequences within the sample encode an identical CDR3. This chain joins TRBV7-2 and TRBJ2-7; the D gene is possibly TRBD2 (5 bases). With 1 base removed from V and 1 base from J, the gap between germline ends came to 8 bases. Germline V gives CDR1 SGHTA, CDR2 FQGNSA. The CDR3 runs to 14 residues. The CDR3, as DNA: TGTGCCAGCAGCTTAGTTGGGGAGTCCTACGAGCAGTACTTC. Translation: CASSLVGESYEQYF.

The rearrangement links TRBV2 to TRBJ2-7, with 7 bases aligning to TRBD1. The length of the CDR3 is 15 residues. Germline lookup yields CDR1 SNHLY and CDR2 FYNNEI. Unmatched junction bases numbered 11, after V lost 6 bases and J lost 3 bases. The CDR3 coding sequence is TGTGCCAGCAGGGGGCCTCGACAGGGCGACTACGAGCAGTACTTC. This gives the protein CASRGPRQGDYEQYF.

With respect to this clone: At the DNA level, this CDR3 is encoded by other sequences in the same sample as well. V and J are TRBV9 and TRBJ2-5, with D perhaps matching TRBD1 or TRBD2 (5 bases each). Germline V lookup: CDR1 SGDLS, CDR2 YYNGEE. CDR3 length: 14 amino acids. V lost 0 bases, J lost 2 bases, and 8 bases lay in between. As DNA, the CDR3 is TGTGCCAGCAGCGTAGGGGGGTTTCAAGAGACCCAGTACTTC. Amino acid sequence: CASSVGGFQETQYF.

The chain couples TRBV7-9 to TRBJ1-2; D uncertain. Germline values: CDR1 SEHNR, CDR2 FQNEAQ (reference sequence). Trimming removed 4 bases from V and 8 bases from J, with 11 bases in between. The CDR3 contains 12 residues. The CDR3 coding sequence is TGTGCCAGCAGCTACGTGCAGGAGGGCTACACCTTC. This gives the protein CASSYVQEGYTF. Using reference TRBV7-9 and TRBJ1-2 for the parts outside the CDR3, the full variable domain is DTGVSQNPRHKITKRGQNVTFRCDPISEHNRLYWYRQTLGQGPEFLTYFQNEAQLEKSRLLSDRFSAERPKGSFSTLEIQRTEQGDSAMYLCASSYVQEGYTFGSGTRLTVV.

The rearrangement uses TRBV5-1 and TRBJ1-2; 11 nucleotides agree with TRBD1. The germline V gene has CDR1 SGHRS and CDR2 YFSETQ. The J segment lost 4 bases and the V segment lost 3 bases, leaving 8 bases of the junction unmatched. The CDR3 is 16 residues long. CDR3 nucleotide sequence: TGCGCCAGCAGCTACGGACAGGGGGCTTCTGGCTATGGCTACACCTTC. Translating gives CASSYGQGASGYGYTF.

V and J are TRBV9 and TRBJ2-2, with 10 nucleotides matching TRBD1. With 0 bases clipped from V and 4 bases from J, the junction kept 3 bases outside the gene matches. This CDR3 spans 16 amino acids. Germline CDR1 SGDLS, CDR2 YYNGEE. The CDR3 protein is CASSVAGTGVTGELFF. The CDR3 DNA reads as TGTGCCAGCAGCGTAGCTGGGACAGGGGTCACCGGGGAGCTGTTTTTT.

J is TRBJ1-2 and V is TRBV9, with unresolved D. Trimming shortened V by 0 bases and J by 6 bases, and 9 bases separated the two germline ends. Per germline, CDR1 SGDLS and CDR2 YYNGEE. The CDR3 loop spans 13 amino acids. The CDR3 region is CASSVGADHGYTF. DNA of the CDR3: TGTGCCAGCAGCGTAGGGGCAGATCATGGCTACACCTTC.

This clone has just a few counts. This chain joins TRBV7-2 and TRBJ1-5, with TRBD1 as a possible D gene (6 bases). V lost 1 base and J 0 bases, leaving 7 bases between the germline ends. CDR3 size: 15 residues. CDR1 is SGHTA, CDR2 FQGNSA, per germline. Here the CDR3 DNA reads TGTGCCAGCAGCTTAGTAGGGGGTAGCAATCAGCCCCAGCATTTT. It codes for CASSLVGGSNQPQHF.

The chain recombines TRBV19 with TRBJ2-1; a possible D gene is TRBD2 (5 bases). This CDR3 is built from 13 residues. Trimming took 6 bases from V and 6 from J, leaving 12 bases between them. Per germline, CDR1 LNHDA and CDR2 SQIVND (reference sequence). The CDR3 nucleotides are TGTGCCAGTAGCTGGGGAGTCCTCAATGAGCAGTTCTTC. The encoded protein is CASSWGVLNEQFF.